This TCR beta chain derives from a study of T cells in Graves' hyperthyroidism and ophthalmopathy. RNA transcripts were the template for amplifying TCR beta CDR3 regions. Using the HTBI primer set, a first-round RT-PCR was run on the TCR CDR3. TCRdb ran MiXCR on the multiplex PCR reads and lists one entry per CDR3 protein. The sample carries 550,000 to 600,000 distinct CDR3 sequences, over 15% recorded once. Pregnant or lactating patients were excluded, as were those with uncontrolled infection or other autoimmune disease. Extraction of PBMCs used 8.5 to 10 ml of fresh peripheral blood. The junction had 11 bases not matched to a gene; V was cut back by 0 bases and J by 7 bases. Germline values: CDR1 LGHDT, CDR2 YNNKEL (reference sequence). The CDR3 is made up of 17 amino acids.

Input material: blood. V usage is TRBV3-1 and J usage is TRBJ1-2, with TRBD1 matching over 10 bases. The TCR sequence derives from a woman in her late teens or twenties with Graves' hyperthyroidism. This CDR3 is CASSQDVSRDRGAGYTF. Here the CDR3 DNA reads TGTGCCAGCAGCCAAGATGTATCGAGGGACAGGGGAGCTGGCTACACCTTC.